This T cell receptor beta chain was found in a study of CD8+ T cells in alopecia areata. As for the study in general: Recipients were roughly 7-11-week-old female C3H/HeJ mice grafted with skin from roughly 6-12-month-old C3H/HeJ donors with spontaneous alopecia.

A note on this clone: What it binds is not known. Gene names and germline match the mouse. The read ends 4 residues early relative to the CDR3; the germline J gene fills the gap.

General study points: Elevated clonality characterized lesional scalp relative to normal scalp, particularly in alopecia totalis/universalis.

Extracted from the samples, RNA was reverse transcribed into cDNA to serve as the sequencing template. Sequenced by immunoSEQ multiplex PCR; TCRdb stores in-frame clones only, minus some. Sampling found 200,000 to 300,000 clones, none seen once. Scientists pooled cutaneous lymph node cells and sorted them on CD4, CD8alpha, NKG2D, NKG2ACE and other markers. The CDR3 has 16 amino acids. The germline V gene encodes CDR1 NSQYPW and CDR2 LRSPGD (reference sequence). V lost 3 bases to trimming and J lost 4 bases; unmatched junction nucleotides: 5. The sample was CD4+ T cells sorted from a lymph node. This clonotype was obtained from a C3H/HeJ mouse with alopecia areata. Mouse MHC haplotype: H2-k. The chain has TRBV1 and TRBJ2-2; 10 nucleotides agree with TRBD1. The CDR3 bases that were read are TGCACCTGCAGTGCCGCGGGACAGGGGATCACCGGG. As protein: CTCSAAGQGITG. The full CDR3 sequence reads CTCSAAGQGITGQLYF. Based on the CDR3 plus reference TRBV1 and TRBJ2-2, the full variable domain is VTLLEQNPRWRLVPRGQAVNLRCILKNSQYPWMSWYQQDLQKQLQWLFTLRSPGDKEVKSLPGADYLATRVTDTELRLQVANMSQGRTLYCTCSAAGQGITGQLYFGEGSKLTVL.